This T cell receptor beta chain originates from a study of regulatory T cells in long-lasting Graves disease. Construction of TCR beta libraries relied on iRepertoire HTBI primers and on Arm-PCR targeting CDR3 regions. From the multiplex PCR reads, TCRdb called clonotypes with MiXCR, one entry per CDR3 protein. The sample gives some 250,000 distinct CDR3 sequences, approximately 20% of which show up once; 22% is in the top ten. The CDR3 loop spans 13 amino acids. V dropped 11 bases and J dropped 6 bases, with 18 bases sitting between them. Germline V gene sequence: CDR1 MNHEY, CDR2 SMNVEV (reference sequence). Time point: newly diagnosed GD, antithyroid drugs for less than 3 months. Extracted PBMC RNA gave rise to the TCR library.

This specimen consisted of peripheral blood mononuclear cells (PBMCs), obtained at new diagnosis, from a patient treated with antithyroid drugs. The receptor was derived from a female donor with Graves disease. The V gene is TRBV27, the J gene TRBJ2-3; D is uncertain. The CDR3 DNA reads as TGTGCCTCCGCTTCGGCGGAAGGGGATACGCAGTATTTT. It codes for CASASAEGDTQYF.